Below, one TCR beta chain is given with its context. The data derive from a study of T cells after yellow fever vaccination. About the study: The authors prepared low-cell-number fractions using SMART-Seq v4 Ultra Low Input.

The CDR3 contains 15 residues. Germline loops: CDR1 LGHNA, CDR2 YSLEER. Trimming took off 1 base at V and 2 bases at J, with 6 bases between the two ends. Production of TCR cDNA was by 5'RACE template switching, which also added a universal primer site and UMIs. TCRdb reprocessed the 5' RACE reads with MiXCR, giving one entry per CDR3 protein. This table has about 210,000 distinct CDR3 sequences, approximately 3% appearing once. Material: CD4+ T cells sorted from PBMCs, obtained 10 days after the yellow fever booster vaccination. The chain carries TRBV4-3 and TRBJ2-6, with D unresolved. The TCR was taken from a man aged 18 to 30 who received the YFV17D yellow fever vaccine. CDR3 nucleotides: TGCGCCAGCAGCCAAGTATTGGCTGGGGCCAACGTCCTGACTTTC. Protein: CASSQVLAGANVLTF.